Here is one T cell receptor beta chain with its context. Its antigen remains unknown. The CDR3 covers 13 residues. Germline loops: CDR1 LNHDA, CDR2 SQIVND (reference sequence). V was pared by 11 bases and J by 2 bases, with 8 bases of the junction left unmatched. This record comes from a study of OX40 agonist ivuxolimab in advanced cancers. For the study at large: Patients enrolled in dose escalation were diagnosed with hepatocellular carcinoma, melanoma, renal cell or head and neck cancer. Checkpoint inhibitors had been given previously to roughly 36% of patients.

Study outcomes and limitations: Researchers report that CD8+ T cells had, on average, more expanded clones than CD4+. Patients who responded partially at 0.1-3.0 mg/kg showed clonal expansion ranking among the lowest.

Clones were sequenced by immunoSEQ multiplex PCR, and TCRdb holds only the in-frame ones, with some missing. The sample has roughly 56,000 clones; roughly 86% are singletons. Here the sequenced sample was CD4+ or CD8+ T cells sorted from blood, taken in a trial of the OX40 agonist ivuxolimab. This rearrangement joins TRBV19 to TRBJ1-1; 7 bases line up with TRBD1. This clonotype was obtained from an adult with an advanced solid tumor such as melanoma, head and neck, liver or kidney cancer. This CDR3 is CASRAGGNTEAFF. The CDR3 nucleotides are TGTGCCTCTAGGGCAGGGGGAAACACTGAAGCTTTCTTT.